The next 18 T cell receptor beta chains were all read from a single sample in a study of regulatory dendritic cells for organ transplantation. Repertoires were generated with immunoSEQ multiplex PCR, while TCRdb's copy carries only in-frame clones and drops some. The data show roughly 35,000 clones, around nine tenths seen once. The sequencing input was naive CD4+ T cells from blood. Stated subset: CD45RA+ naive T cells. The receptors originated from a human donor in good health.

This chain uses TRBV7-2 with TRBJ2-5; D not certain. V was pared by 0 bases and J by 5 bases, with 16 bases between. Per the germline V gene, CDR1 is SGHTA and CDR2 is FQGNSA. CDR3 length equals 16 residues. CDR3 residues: CASSLALTGSAETQYF. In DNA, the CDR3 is TGTGCCAGCAGCTTAGCGCTAACGGGTAGTGCGGAGACCCAGTACTTC. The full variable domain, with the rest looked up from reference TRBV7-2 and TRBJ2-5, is GAGVSQSPSNKVTEKGKDVELRCDPISGHTALYWYRQSLGQGLEFLIYFQGNSAPDKSGLPSDRFSAERTGGSVSTLTIQRTQQEDSAVYLCASSLALTGSAETQYFGPGTRLLVL.

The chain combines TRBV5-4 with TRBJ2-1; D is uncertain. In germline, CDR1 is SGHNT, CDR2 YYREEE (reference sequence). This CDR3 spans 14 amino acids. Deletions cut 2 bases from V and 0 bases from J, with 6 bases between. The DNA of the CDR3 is TGTGCCAGCAGCTTAAAGAGCTCCTACAATGAGCAGTTCTTC. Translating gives CASSLKSSYNEQFF.

Here the CDR3 DNA reads TGTGCCTGGAGTGACGGCAGGGGGCGCTACGAGCAGTACTTC. This gives the protein CAWSDGRGRYEQYF. The chain joins TRBV30 to TRBJ2-7; 8 bases match TRBD1. The CDR3 covers 14 residues. Unmatched junction bases numbered 5, after V lost 1 base and J lost 3 bases. Germline CDR1 reads GTSNPN; CDR2 reads SVGIG (reference sequence). Full variable domain (remainder filled in from reference TRBV30 and TRBJ2-7): SQTIHQWPATLVQPVGSPLSLECTVEGTSNPNLYWYRQAAGRGLQLLFYSVGIGQISSEVPQNLSASRPQDRQFILSSKKLLLSDSGFYLCAWSDGRGRYEQYFGPGTRLTVT.

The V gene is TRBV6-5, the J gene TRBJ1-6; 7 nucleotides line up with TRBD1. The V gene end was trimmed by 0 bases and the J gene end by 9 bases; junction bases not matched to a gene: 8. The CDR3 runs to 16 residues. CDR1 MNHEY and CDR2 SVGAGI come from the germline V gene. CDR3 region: CASSYSRGGAGSPLHF. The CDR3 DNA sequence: TGTGCCAGCAGTTACTCGCGAGGGGGCGCGGGTTCACCCCTCCACTTT.

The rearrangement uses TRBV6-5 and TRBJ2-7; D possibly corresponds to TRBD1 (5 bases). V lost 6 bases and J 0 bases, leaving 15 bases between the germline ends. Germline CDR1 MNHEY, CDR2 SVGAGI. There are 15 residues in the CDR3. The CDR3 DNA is TGTGCCAGCAGGGGGCCGGGCCGATCCTCCTACGAGCAGTACTTC. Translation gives CASRGPGRSSYEQYF.

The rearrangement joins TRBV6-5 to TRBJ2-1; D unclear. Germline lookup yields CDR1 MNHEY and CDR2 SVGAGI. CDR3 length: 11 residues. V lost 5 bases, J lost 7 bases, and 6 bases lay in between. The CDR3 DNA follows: TGTGCCAGCAGTAGGGCAAATGAGCAGTTCTTC. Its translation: CASSRANEQFF.

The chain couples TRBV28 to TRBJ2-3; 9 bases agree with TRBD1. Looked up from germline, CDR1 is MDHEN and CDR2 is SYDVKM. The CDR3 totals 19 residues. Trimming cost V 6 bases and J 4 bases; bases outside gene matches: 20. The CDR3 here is CASSRTNYRGQRYADTQYF. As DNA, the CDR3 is TGTGCCAGCAGCAGAACTAACTACAGGGGGCAAAGGTACGCAGATACGCAGTATTTT.

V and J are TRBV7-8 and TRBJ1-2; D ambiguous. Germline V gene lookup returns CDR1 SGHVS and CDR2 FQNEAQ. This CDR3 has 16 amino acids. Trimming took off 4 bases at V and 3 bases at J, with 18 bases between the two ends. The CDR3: CASSSEVWTGDYGYTF. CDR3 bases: TGTGCCAGCAGCTCCGAGGTCTGGACGGGCGACTATGGCTACACCTTC.

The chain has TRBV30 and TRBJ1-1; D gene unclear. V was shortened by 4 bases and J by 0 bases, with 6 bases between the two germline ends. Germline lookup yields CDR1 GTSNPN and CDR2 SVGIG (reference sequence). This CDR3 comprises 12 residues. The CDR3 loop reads CAWNGMNTEAFF. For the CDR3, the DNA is TGTGCCTGGAATGGGATGAACACTGAAGCTTTCTTT.

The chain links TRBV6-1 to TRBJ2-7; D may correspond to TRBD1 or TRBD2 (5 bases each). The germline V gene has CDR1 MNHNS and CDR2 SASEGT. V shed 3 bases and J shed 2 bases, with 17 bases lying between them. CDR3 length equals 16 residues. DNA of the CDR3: TGTGCCAGCAGTGAGCCAGGGACCCTCACCCCCTACGAGCAGTACTTC. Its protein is CASSEPGTLTPYEQYF.

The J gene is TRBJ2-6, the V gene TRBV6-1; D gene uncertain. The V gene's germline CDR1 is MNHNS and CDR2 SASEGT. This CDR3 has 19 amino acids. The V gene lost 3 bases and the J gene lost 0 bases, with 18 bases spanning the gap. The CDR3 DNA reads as TGTGCCAGCAGTGACCCAGCCGGTACTTCGCACTCTGGGGCCAACGTCCTGACTTTC. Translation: CASSDPAGTSHSGANVLTF.

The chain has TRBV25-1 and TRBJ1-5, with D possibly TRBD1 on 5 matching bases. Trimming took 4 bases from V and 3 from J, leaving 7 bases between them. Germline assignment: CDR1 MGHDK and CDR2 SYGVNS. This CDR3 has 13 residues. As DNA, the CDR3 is TGTGCCAGCAGTGGGACAAACAATCAGCCCCAGCATTTT. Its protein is CASSGTNNQPQHF.

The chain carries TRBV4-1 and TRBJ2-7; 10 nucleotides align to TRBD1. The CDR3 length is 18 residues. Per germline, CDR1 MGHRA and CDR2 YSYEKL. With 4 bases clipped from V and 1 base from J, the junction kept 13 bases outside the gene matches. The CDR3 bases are TGCGCCAGCAGCCCAAGAATTTACGGGACAGGGGAATCCTACGAGCAGTACTTC. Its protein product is CASSPRIYGTGESYEQYF.

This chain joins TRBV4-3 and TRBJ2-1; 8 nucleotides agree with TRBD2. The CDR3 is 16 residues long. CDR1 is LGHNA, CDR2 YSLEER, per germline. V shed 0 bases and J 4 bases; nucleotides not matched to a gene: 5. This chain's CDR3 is CASSQDQLAEYNEQFF. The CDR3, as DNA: TGCGCCAGCAGCCAAGATCAACTAGCGGAGTACAATGAGCAGTTCTTC.

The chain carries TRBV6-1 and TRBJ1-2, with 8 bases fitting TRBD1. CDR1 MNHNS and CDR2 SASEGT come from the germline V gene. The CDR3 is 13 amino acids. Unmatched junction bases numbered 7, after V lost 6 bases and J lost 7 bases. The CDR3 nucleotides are TGTGCCAGCAGGGGACAGGATCGGGGTGGCTACACCTTC. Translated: CASRGQDRGGYTF.

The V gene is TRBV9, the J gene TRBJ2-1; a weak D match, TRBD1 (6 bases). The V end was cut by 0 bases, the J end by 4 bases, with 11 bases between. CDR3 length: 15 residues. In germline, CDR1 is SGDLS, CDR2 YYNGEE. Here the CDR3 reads CASSVEQGIYNEQFF. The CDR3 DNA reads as TGTGCCAGCAGCGTAGAGCAGGGGATATACAATGAGCAGTTCTTC.

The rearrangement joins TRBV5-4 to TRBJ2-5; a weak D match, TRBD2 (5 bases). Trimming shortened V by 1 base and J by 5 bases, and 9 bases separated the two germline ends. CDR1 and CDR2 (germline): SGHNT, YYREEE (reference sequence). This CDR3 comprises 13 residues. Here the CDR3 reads CASSLWEIETQYF. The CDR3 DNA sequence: TGTGCCAGCAGCTTGTGGGAGATTGAGACCCAGTACTTC.

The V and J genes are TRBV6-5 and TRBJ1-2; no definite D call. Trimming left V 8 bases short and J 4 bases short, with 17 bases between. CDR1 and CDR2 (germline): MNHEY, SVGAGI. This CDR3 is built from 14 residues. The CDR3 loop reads CASSRQGSTYGYTF. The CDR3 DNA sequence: TGTGCCAGCTCCAGGCAAGGGTCAACCTATGGCTACACCTTC.